The T cell receptor beta chain described here comes from a study of cytomegalovirus exposure and HLA in healthy donors. Germline CDR1 is MNHNS and CDR2 is SASEGT. V gave up 2 bases and J gave up 14 bases, with 16 bases separating them. The CDR3 runs to 13 residues. Researchers ran the PCR with 60 Vbeta and 13 Jbeta primers. Generated by immunoSEQ multiplex PCR, the TCRdb table keeps only in-frame clones and is missing some. The profile shows some 140,000 clones, around 67% of them singletons. This TCR came from a man between 18 and 35 years old in good health and CMV-seropositive. Sequenced material: PBMCs. The V and J genes are TRBV6-1 and TRBJ2-1, with D possibly TRBD1 on 5 matching bases. The CDR3 loop is CASSESRQGTEFF. CDR3 bases: TGTGCCAGCAGTGAAAGTCGCCAGGGCACGGAGTTCTTC.